This TCR beta chain was captured by sequencing in a study of Ad26.COV2.S vaccination and SARS-CoV-2 variants. Looking at the study overall: Once, or twice with 56 days between doses, Ad26.COV2.S was given intramuscularly.

The data were produced by immunoSEQ multiplex PCR, yet TCRdb's version contains in-frame clones alone and is incomplete. The table includes 300,000 to 350,000 clones, around 83% detected once. Concerning this clone: Its specificity is unknown.

The sample's treatment: around 19 received Ad26.COV2.S at low or high dose, single or two shots; roughly five received placebo; per-sample allocation not given. Sampling was performed 63 days after the first vaccine or placebo injection. This person who donated was an adult of 18-55 years in Boston. This CDR3 is built from 14 residues. V was pared by 2 bases and J by 3 bases, with 8 bases between. Germline lookup yields CDR1 MNHEY and CDR2 SMNVEV (reference sequence). Findings and limits, study-wide: Vaccinees and placebo recipients showed similar non-spike TCR breadth. The placebo group had lower spike-specific TCR breadth than the vaccine recipients did.

The sequencing used peripheral blood, collected in a trial of Ad26.COV2.S vaccine versus placebo. The V and J genes are TRBV27 and TRBJ2-4; D possibly corresponds to TRBD1 (5 bases). The receptor comes from a person between 18 and 60 years old who received the Ad26.COV2.S COVID-19 vaccine or a placebo. CDR3 sequence (DNA): TGTGCCAGCAGTTTACAGGGCTACAAAAACATTCAGTACTTC. It specifies CASSLQGYKNIQYF.